Given below is one TCR beta chain in context. Here immunoSEQ multiplex PCR was the method, and the copy in TCRdb shows in-frame clones only, minus some. The sample yields 250,000 or so clones, about 89% seen once. This CDR3 is built from 14 residues. Trimming took 4 bases from V and 8 from J, leaving 20 bases between them. Germline loops: CDR1 GTSNPN, CDR2 SVGIG (reference sequence). Across about two dozen US areas, participants ranged in age from about 18 to 90 years. This sample was taken from a study of blood T cell repertoires in COVID-19. The wider study: PBMCs, B-cell-depleted T cells, or T cells provided the cDNA or gDNA that made up the material.

This chain connects TRBV30 to TRBJ1-1; D might be TRBD1 (5 bases). Sequencing input: PBMCs or T cells enriched from blood (not recorded which). The receptor was derived from a woman aged 18-29 years who had recovered from COVID-19. This CDR3 is CAWKGPGLSYEAFF. The DNA for the CDR3 is TGTGCCTGGAAGGGCCCAGGGCTGTCCTACGAAGCTTTCTTT.